These T cell receptor beta chains were read from a single sample in a study. TCRdb independently ran MiXCR on the reads; one entry per CDR3 protein. The sample records some 15,000 distinct CDR3 sequences, around 35% being singletons. Material for sequencing was blood. The receptors were sampled from a human donor. Each CDR3 is given without its conserved first and last residue. Each record gives: J gene, V gene, CDR3 protein.

j_call: TRBJ2-3; v_call: TRBV11-3; cdr3_aa: ASSLVGESPLNTQY
j_call: TRBJ1-5; v_call: TRBV4-3; cdr3_aa: ASSQDNANSNQPQH
j_call: TRBJ1-5; v_call: TRBV27; cdr3_aa: ASSFQGNQPQH
j_call: TRBJ2-2; v_call: TRBV29-1; cdr3_aa: SVVGLAGRTGELF
j_call: TRBJ1-1; v_call: TRBV11-2; cdr3_aa: ASSLRQGSTEAF
j_call: TRBJ1-2; v_call: TRBV20-1; cdr3_aa: SAPWTGTNYGYT
j_call: TRBJ2-7; v_call: TRBV4-2; cdr3_aa: ASSPRLTTEETSGQY
j_call: TRBJ2-2; v_call: TRBV7-4; cdr3_aa: ASSLRAPNTGELF
j_call: TRBJ2-3; v_call: TRBV29-1; cdr3_aa: STGQGFTDTQY
j_call: TRBJ2-7; v_call: TRBV4-2; cdr3_aa: ASSQAEGAGEQY
j_call: TRBJ2-1; v_call: TRBV7-6; cdr3_aa: ASSLVEAGGLYNEQF
j_call: TRBJ2-7; v_call: TRBV20-1; cdr3_aa: SAPTGTGGREQY
j_call: TRBJ2-5; v_call: TRBV4-3; cdr3_aa: ASSQGLLAGVVETQY
j_call: TRBJ1-1; v_call: TRBV4-2; cdr3_aa: ASSQDTAVMNTEAF
j_call: TRBJ1-2; v_call: TRBV7-6; cdr3_aa: ASSFQRDRGNYGYT
j_call: TRBJ2-1; v_call: TRBV20-1; cdr3_aa: SARRRLAAGNEQF
j_call: TRBJ1-2; v_call: TRBV29-1; cdr3_aa: SVSPRDGEPPIVFYGYT
j_call: TRBJ1-2; v_call: TRBV19; cdr3_aa: ASSIGYGYT
j_call: TRBJ2-1; v_call: TRBV20-1; cdr3_aa: SATPSGQYNEQF
j_call: TRBJ2-1; v_call: TRBV4-3; cdr3_aa: ASSQDRTGFYNEQF
j_call: TRBJ2-1; v_call: TRBV4-3; cdr3_aa: ASSQKTSRVDEQF
j_call: TRBJ2-7; v_call: TRBV4-2; cdr3_aa: ASSQLSTGTSSPQY
j_call: TRBJ1-3; v_call: TRBV4-3; cdr3_aa: ASSQDSHISGNTIY
j_call: TRBJ2-5; v_call: TRBV14; cdr3_aa: ASRRAETQY
j_call: TRBJ1-2; v_call: TRBV29-1; cdr3_aa: SVRDRGDYGYT
j_call: TRBJ2-6; v_call: TRBV29-1; cdr3_aa: SARGISYNVLT
j_call: TRBJ1-5; v_call: TRBV20-1; cdr3_aa: SARDSNYSNQPQH
j_call: TRBJ1-3; v_call: TRBV20-1; cdr3_aa: SAEDRGGNTIY
j_call: TRBJ2-7; v_call: TRBV7-9; cdr3_aa: ASSSREDPYEQY
j_call: TRBJ1-2; v_call: TRBV4-3; cdr3_aa: ASSQAEDRALDGYT
j_call: TRBJ2-7; v_call: TRBV4-3; cdr3_aa: ASSQRTQSSYEQY
j_call: TRBJ2-1; v_call: TRBV5-1; cdr3_aa: ASRPTGGNEQF
j_call: TRBJ2-7; v_call: TRBV4-2; cdr3_aa: ASSQGSSGSYEQY
j_call: TRBJ2-1; v_call: TRBV19; cdr3_aa: ASSSHVGRAAEQF
j_call: TRBJ1-3; v_call: TRBV18; cdr3_aa: ASSPVRGSGNTIY
j_call: TRBJ2-7; v_call: TRBV20-1; cdr3_aa: SAREIAGGGEQY
j_call: TRBJ2-7; v_call: TRBV6-8; cdr3_aa: APGVQPTYEQY
j_call: TRBJ1-3; v_call: TRBV12-3/TRBV12-4; cdr3_aa: ASSFGTASSGNTIY
j_call: TRBJ1-1; v_call: TRBV11-2; cdr3_aa: ASSVRVGTGGTEAF
j_call: TRBJ2-1; v_call: TRBV4-2; cdr3_aa: ASSQGQGPYNEQF
j_call: TRBJ1-2; v_call: TRBV4-3; cdr3_aa: ASSQGRGADYGYT
j_call: TRBJ2-3; v_call: TRBV11-1; cdr3_aa: ASSPTYQDTQY
j_call: TRBJ1-1; v_call: TRBV4-2; cdr3_aa: ASSQDPGGNTEAF
j_call: TRBJ2-7; v_call: TRBV18; cdr3_aa: ASSSREVYEQY
j_call: TRBJ2-5; v_call: TRBV29-1; cdr3_aa: SVEVSRETQY
j_call: TRBJ1-5; v_call: TRBV20-1; cdr3_aa: SAPGHYRGPNQPQH
j_call: TRBJ1-1; v_call: TRBV30; cdr3_aa: AWSVSTNTEAF
j_call: TRBJ2-7; v_call: TRBV14; cdr3_aa: ASSQLVSGRSEQY
j_call: TRBJ1-4; v_call: TRBV20-1; cdr3_aa: SARFTTNEKLF
j_call: TRBJ2-7; v_call: TRBV20-1; cdr3_aa: SARAGGTAYEQY
j_call: TRBJ1-3; v_call: TRBV4-2; cdr3_aa: ASNPAANYGYTIY
j_call: TRBJ2-1; v_call: TRBV30; cdr3_aa: AWSLPGTGSHNEQF
j_call: TRBJ1-6; v_call: TRBV20-1; cdr3_aa: SARSLSGQKNSPLH
j_call: TRBJ1-1; v_call: TRBV7-3; cdr3_aa: ASSLDGKREAF
j_call: TRBJ2-7; v_call: TRBV4-3; cdr3_aa: ASSQEGLADYEQY
j_call: TRBJ2-7; v_call: TRBV4-3; cdr3_aa: ASSQGRGRSPYEQY
j_call: TRBJ1-1; v_call: TRBV30; cdr3_aa: AWRLPSTGRRRNTEAF
j_call: TRBJ2-5; v_call: TRBV7-7; cdr3_aa: ASSRDLQETQY
j_call: TRBJ1-1; v_call: TRBV30; cdr3_aa: AWSDGGIANTEAF
j_call: TRBJ1-2; v_call: TRBV4-2; cdr3_aa: ASSQGMGEGYGYT